This TCR beta chain was identified during a study of CD8 T cells in Susac syndrome. CDR3 length: 18 amino acids. Trimming left V 5 bases short and J 5 bases short, with 27 bases between. Germline V CDR1 and CDR2: SGHVS, FNYEAQ. In blood CD8+ and CD4+ T cells, TCR beta underwent sequencing. It was with random hexamers that roughly 0.5 to 1 ug RNA was reverse transcribed. TCRdb fed the immunoSEQ multiplex PCR reads into MiXCR, producing one record per CDR3 protein. The sample yields 400,000 or so distinct CDR3 sequences, 85% to 90% seen once. The TCR sequence derives from a human donor with multiple sclerosis. The chain recombines TRBV7-6 with TRBJ2-5; no firm D call. Sequencing input: CD8+ T cells from PBMCs. Written as DNA, the CDR3 is TGTGCCAGCAGCCGATCCAAGACCCGGGTCCCTCTCCTGGAGACCCAGTACTTC. Translation gives CASSRSKTRVPLLETQYF.